This T cell receptor (beta chain) was identified in a study of blood T cell repertoires in COVID-19. Study-level background: COVID-19 samples, acute and convalescent, were from the United States, Italy and Spain.

Repertoires were generated with immunoSEQ multiplex PCR, while TCRdb's copy carries only in-frame clones and drops some. The sample contains 150,000 to 200,000 clones, about 83% of which appear only once. Germline assignment: CDR1 MNHEY and CDR2 SVGEGT. The CDR3 runs to 12 residues. Trimming took 3 bases from V and 1 from J, leaving 3 bases between them. V gene TRBV6-2 or TRBV6-3 combines with J gene TRBJ1-1; no reliable D call. The sample taken for sequencing was peripheral blood. The receptor was derived from a woman at least 80 years old with acute or convalescent COVID-19. CDR3 sequence: CASSYRNTEAFF. The CDR3 DNA reads TGTGCCAGCAGTTATCGGAACACTGAAGCTTTCTTT.